The 14 T cell receptor beta chains reported below all come from one sample, sequenced in a study of technical replicates of blood from a handful of donors. The assay was immunoSEQ multiplex PCR, and TCRdb's table has in-frame clones only and misses some. The sample contains some 94,000 clones, approximately 94% of which appear only once. Sequencing used T cells isolated from PBMCs. All receptors come from a human donor in good health.

The table lists this clone with a few counts. The chain couples TRBV27 to TRBJ1-1; tentative D call: TRBD1 (5 bases). Trimming shortened V by 3 bases and J by 0 bases, and 17 bases separated the two germline ends. Germline CDR1 is MNHEY and CDR2 is SMNVEV (reference sequence). The CDR3 sequence is 17 residues long. CDR3 sequence (DNA): TGTGCCAGCAGTTTGAATTGGGGGAGGCTAATGAACACTGAAGCTTTCTTT. As protein: CASSLNWGRLMNTEAFF.

This chain uses TRBV7-3 with TRBJ2-2, with D tentatively TRBD2 (5 bases). Germline V CDR1 and CDR2: SGHTA, FQGTGA. Trimming removed 0 bases at V and 3 bases at J, with 11 bases between. The CDR3 loop spans 16 amino acids. Here the CDR3 reads CASSLTLATDTGELFF. The CDR3, as DNA: TGTGCCAGCAGCTTAACCCTAGCAACGGACACCGGGGAGCTGTTTTTT.

The chain employs TRBV10-3 and TRBJ1-4; 9 nucleotides line up with TRBD1. CDR3 length equals 15 residues. V was clipped by 3 bases and J by 7 bases; unmatched bases: 6. Per germline, CDR1 ENHRY and CDR2 SYGVKD. The CDR3 loop reads CAISDWDRVSEKLFF. The CDR3, as DNA: TGTGCCATCAGTGATTGGGACAGGGTATCTGAAAAACTGTTTTTT.

This chain connects TRBV7-8 to TRBJ2-3, with 8 bases identical to TRBD2. Per germline, CDR1 SGHVS and CDR2 FQNEAQ. The CDR3 is 16 amino acids. V dropped 0 bases and J dropped 5; count of bases not matched to a gene: 7. DNA for the CDR3: TGTGCCAGCAGCTTAGCCATGCCGGGGGGGAGAGATACGCAGTATTTT. Its protein is CASSLAMPGGRDTQYF.

The genes are TRBV10-1 and TRBJ2-7, with 11 bases lining up with TRBD2. This CDR3 has 16 amino acids. Germline V gives CDR1 WNHNN, CDR2 SYGVQD (reference sequence). Trimming removed 4 bases from V and 6 bases from J; junction bases left unmatched: 11. CDR3 sequence: CASSAKLAGAQGEQYF. The CDR3 nucleotides are TGCGCCAGCAGTGCTAAACTAGCGGGAGCCCAGGGCGAGCAGTACTTC.

The rearrangement joins TRBV4-1 to TRBJ1-5; no clear D. Trimming shortened V by 4 bases and J by 11 bases, and 15 bases separated the two germline ends. Germline V lookup: CDR1 MGHRA, CDR2 YSYEKL. The CDR3 runs to 13 residues. The CDR3 coding sequence is TGCGCCAGCAGCCCCCTACAATCTGAGGCCCAGCATTTT. This translates into CASSPLQSEAQHF.

The chain uses TRBV5-1 and TRBJ2-7, with D possibly matching TRBD1 (5 bases). With 5 bases removed from V and 0 bases from J, the gap between germline ends came to 15 bases. The CDR3 has 15 amino acids. Germline CDR1 and CDR2: SGHRS and YFSETQ. CDR3 bases: TGCGCCAGCAGTACGGACACCTACAACTCCTACGAGCAGTACTTC. This sequence encodes CASSTDTYNSYEQYF.

This chain joins TRBV7-9 and TRBJ2-7; TRBD2 might be the D (6 bases). V was trimmed by 4 bases and J by 5 bases, leaving 9 bases between them. The CDR3 sequence is 12 residues long. Germline CDR1 and CDR2: SEHNR and FQNEAQ (reference sequence). CDR3 sequence (DNA): TGTGCCAGCAGCTGGGAGGTAAACGAGCAGTACTTC. Translated: CASSWEVNEQYF.

The rearrangement uses TRBV5-3 and TRBJ1-2; tentatively, D is TRBD1 (6 bases). TRBV5-3 has ORF status, its function being uncertain. The CDR3 runs to 16 residues. V was trimmed by 0 bases and J by 9 bases, leaving 21 bases between them. DNA of the CDR3: TGTGCCAGAAGCTTGGGGGACGGGACATATTCTTCACGCTACACCTTC. Translated, it gives CARSLGDGTYSSRYTF.

This clone has just one count. The J gene is TRBJ2-1, the V gene TRBV5-4, with D possibly being TRBD2 (7 bases). The germline V and J ends were trimmed by 5 bases and 6 bases, with 18 bases remaining between them. The CDR3 consists of 15 residues. CDR1 is SGHNT, CDR2 YYREEE, per germline (reference sequence). CDR3 sequence: CASSRGLADSNEQFF. In nucleotides, the CDR3 is TGTGCCAGCAGTCGGGGGCTAGCGGATAGCAATGAGCAGTTCTTC.

CDR3: CASSTGTGSGNTIYF. In nucleotides, the CDR3 is TGTGCCAGTAGTACAGGGACAGGGAGTGGAAACACCATATATTTT. The chain couples TRBV19 to TRBJ1-3; 9 bases map to TRBD1. V lost 4 bases to trimming and J lost 3 bases; unmatched junction nucleotides: 4. Germline V CDR1 and CDR2: LNHDA, SQIVND (reference sequence). The CDR3 runs to 15 residues. The full variable domain, completed using reference TRBV19 and TRBJ1-3, is DGGITQSPKYLFRKEGQNVTLSCEQNLNHDAMYWYRQDPGQGLRLIYYSQIVNDFQKGDIAEGYSVSREKKESFPLTVTSAQKNPTAFYLCASSTGTGSGNTIYFGEGSWLTVV.

The chain recombines TRBV2 with TRBJ2-7, with unresolved D. Germline CDR1 SNHLY, CDR2 FYNNEI. The CDR3 is made up of 14 amino acids. V was trimmed by 6 bases and J by 0 bases, leaving 12 bases between them. In nucleotides, the CDR3 is TGTGCCAGCAGACTGTACGCCCACTCCTACGAGCAGTACTTC. Amino acids: CASRLYAHSYEQYF.

This clone was recorded once. The chain has TRBV6-5 and TRBJ1-4; D perhaps matches TRBD1 (6 bases). V lost 2 bases and J 5 bases, leaving 12 bases between the germline ends. The CDR3 is made up of 15 amino acids. Germline CDR1 is MNHEY and CDR2 is SVGAGI. CDR3 in amino acids: CASSYQPGHNEKLFF. CDR3 nucleotides: TGTGCCAGCAGTTACCAACCGGGACACAATGAAAAACTGTTTTTT.

The chain couples TRBV6-5 to TRBJ2-3, with a tentative D call TRBD2 (5 bases). CDR3 size: 16 residues. Germline V CDR1 and CDR2: MNHEY, SVGAGI. V was shortened by 0 bases and J by 2 bases, with 12 bases between the two germline ends. CDR3 in amino acids: CASSYSASRITDTQYF. DNA for the CDR3: TGTGCCAGCAGTTACTCCGCTAGCAGGATCACAGATACGCAGTATTTT.